The sequence of this TCR beta chain was determined in a study of OX40 agonist ivuxolimab in advanced cancers. Regarding the complete study: Ivuxolimab, which targeted the costimulatory receptor OX40 (CD134), was an agonistic, fully human IgG2 monoclonal antibody. Of the approximately 50 dose-escalation patients, hepatocellular carcinoma was present in some 19, melanoma in approximately 15, renal cell carcinoma in 9 and head and neck cancer in 9. The purpose of peripheral TCRbeta sequencing was to test whether ivuxolimab changed TCR sequence diversity and led to clonal T-cell expansion. Three dose-escalation patients achieved partial responses, one with hepatocellular carcinoma and two with cutaneous melanoma. Intravenous ivuxolimab was administered to patients every 2 weeks at six dose levels: 0.01, 0.1, 0.3, 1.5, 3 and 10 mg/kg. Patients were allowed to have had prior anti-PD-1, anti-PD-L1 or anti-CTLA-4 therapy, and 40% of the dose-escalation patients had previously received checkpoint inhibitors. The monotherapy dose-escalation portion (N ≈ 52 patients) of the phase I ivuxolimab trial is reported in the paper. In the dose-escalation cohort, 65% to 90% of patients were male, and the mean age was approximately 60 years, with a range of 23 to 79.

The trial excluded patients who had a history of autoimmune disease or who were on systemic immunosuppression. In every dose cohort, peripheral blood was drawn for TCR sequencing at baseline, cycle 4 day 1, and cycle 7 day 1. Samples came from an open-label, multicenter, first-in-human phase I dose-escalation trial of ivuxolimab. The trial enrolled adults with locally advanced or metastatic head and neck squamous cell, hepatocellular, melanoma or renal cell carcinoma. Before TCR sequencing, CD4+ T cells and CD8+ T cells from peripheral blood were sorted into separate populations. Regarding this clone: The antigen it recognizes is unknown. Base qualities are not provided; no much larger clone lies one nucleotide away.

For sequencing of the TCRbeta CDR3 region, genomic DNA was extracted from the sorted cells. The immunoSEQ Assay was used for sequencing of TCRbeta CDR3 regions. TCRdb stores this immuneACCESS table with in-frame sequences only. Part of the clones is absent; in the studies checked, under half of the shortfall reflects unresolved V genes, and no reason is known for the rest. For this sample the table gives 96,000 or so clones, of which 84% were detected only once. 4.5% to 6% of the sample is in the top ten clones. Broad study findings and their caveats: At doses of 0.1 to 3.0 mg/kg, clonal expansion of both CD4+ and CD8+ T cells in blood was seen between baseline and week 6. After ivuxolimab, more expanded clones were found on average in CD8+ T cells than in CD4+ T cells. Low levels of normalized T-cell clonal expansion were also seen in some nonresponding patients. In the 0.1-3.0 mg/kg groups, partial responders were among the patients with the lowest normalized peripheral clonal expansion, particularly in CD8+ T cells. The antigen specificity of the peripheral T cells that underwent clonal expansion was not determined.

The CDR3 runs 15 residues from the cysteine to the phenylalanine. The kept DNA is CDR3 alone, 45 bases in frame from the first base. V has 4 bases trimmed and J has 4 bases trimmed; junction bases matching no gene number 9. Reading the germline V gene gives CDR1 LGHNA and CDR2 YNFKEQ. The chain is made from TRBV4-2 and TRBJ1-1; 7 bases in the middle match TRBD1. Specimen: CD4+ or CD8+ T cells sorted from blood, collected in a trial of the OX40 agonist ivuxolimab. The TCR was taken from an adult with an advanced solid tumor such as melanoma, head and neck, liver or kidney cancer. The CDR3 region reads CASSRDGTAGTEAFF. In nucleotide form, the sequence is TGTGCCAGCAGCCGAGATGGGACAGCTGGCACTGAAGCTTTCTTT.